This TCR beta chain was captured in a study of long-term antiretroviral therapy in people with HIV. Version v3.0 of the immunoSEQ assay ran at survey level. TCRdb keeps only in-frame clones here, not all; method: immunoSEQ multiplex PCR. The top ten hold roughly an eighth of the sample, which has some 21,000 clones, around 77% seen once. The source of this sequence is a woman between 40 and 50 years old with HIV. Sequencing used unsorted PBMCs, obtained around 1.8 years before starting antiretroviral therapy.

CDR3 region: CSANSLSGYTF. The CDR3 nucleotides read TGCAGTGCTAACAGCCTCAGTGGCTACACCTTC. The chain uses TRBV20-1 and TRBJ1-2; D gene unclear. The V end was cut by 4 bases, the J end by 7 bases, with 10 bases between. The CDR3 contains 11 residues. Per the germline V gene, CDR1 is DFQATT and CDR2 is SNEGSKA (reference sequence).